The clone carrying this T cell receptor (beta chain) showed up many times. What it binds is unknown. This record comes from a study of T cells in Graves' hyperthyroidism and ophthalmopathy. In germline, CDR1 is MNHNS, CDR2 SASEGT. The V gene end was trimmed by 1 base and the J gene end by 2 bases; junction bases not matched to a gene: 1. The CDR3 length is 15 residues. Study-level findings and limits: In validation, the model predicted ophthalmopathy. These predictions came a median around 5.9 months before onset.

The TCR beta CDR3 regions underwent amplification using RNA transcripts as the source. A first-round RT-PCR of the TCR CDR3 used the HTBI primer set. TCRdb called the multiplex PCR reads again in MiXCR, with one record for every CDR3 protein. The sample carries 600,000 or so distinct CDR3 sequences, approximately 15% recorded once. The V and J genes are TRBV6-1 and TRBJ1-1; 10 nucleotides match TRBD1. This receptor was taken from a woman in her late teens or twenties with Graves' ophthalmopathy. The source material was blood. The CDR3 DNA reads TGTGCCAGCAGTGAAGGGACAGGGGGAAACACTGAAGCTTTCTTT. Translating gives CASSEGTGGNTEAFF.